This TCR beta chain was profiled in a study of response to subunit inactivated influenza vaccine. General study points: The authors suggested that every seasonal influenza vaccination recruits few new T cells.

TCRdb used MiXCR to reprocess the RT-PCR reads, holding one entry per CDR3 protein. The data contain roughly 790,000 distinct CDR3 sequences, around 20% of them singletons. Looked up from germline, CDR1 is SNHLY and CDR2 is FYNNEI. The CDR3 totals 15 residues. The V segment lost 6 bases and the J segment 1 base; nucleotides outside the gene matches: 5. Details on this clonotype: The antigen remains undetermined.

The origin of this receptor is a man aged 50 to 60 who received an inactivated influenza vaccine. Here the sequenced sample was PBMCs from blood, taken about 5 days after vaccination. The chain carries TRBV2 and TRBJ2-1; TRBD1 matches 8 bases. As DNA, the CDR3 is TGTGCCAGCAGAGCTCGACAGGGGTCCTACAATGAGCAGTTCTTC. It encodes CASRARQGSYNEQFF.